A selection of T cell receptor beta chains follows, all from one sample in a study of blood T cell repertoires in COVID-19. Profiling relied on immunoSEQ multiplex PCR, and the TCRdb table lists in-frame clones only, not all of them. The data contain about 200,000 clones, 70% to 90% of them singletons. Sequencing was done on a sample of peripheral blood. The receptors come from a woman between 50 and 59 years old with acute or convalescent COVID-19. Each CDR3 is given with its conserved first and last residue.

J gene | CDR3 length | V gene | CDR3 protein
TRBJ1-4 | 15 | TRBV7-2 | CASSLERATNEKLFF
TRBJ2-2 | 15 | TRBV5-6 | CASRHRLAYTGELFF
TRBJ2-3 | 14 | TRBV25-1 | CASSDITGGDTQYF
TRBJ2-2 | 14 | TRBV6-5 | CASTGQGQTGELFF
TRBJ1-1 | 17 | TRBV7-2 | CASSLEGGQGWITEAFF
TRBJ2-7 | 16 | TRBV5-8 | CASSFLRRTKKYEQYF
TRBJ1-1 | 14 | TRBV6-5 | CASSYLSGETEAFF
TRBJ1-1 | 13 | TRBV18 | CASSPKSGTEAFF
TRBJ2-7 | 13 | TRBV5-6 | CASSLRGGSEQYF
TRBJ2-5 | 15 | TRBV5-1 | CASSLLADFQETQYF
TRBJ1-1 | 13 | TRBV6-5 | CASSRTEDTEAFF
TRBJ1-1 | 13 | TRBV30 | CAWSVLGNTEAFF
TRBJ1-1 | 16 | TRBV18 | CASSPSTGTANTEAFF
TRBJ1-3 | 14 | TRBV19 | CASTARDRGNTIYF
TRBJ2-1 | 15 | TRBV30 | CAWTSTSGGAIEQFF
TRBJ1-1 | 14 | TRBV27 | CASSQGMLVTEAFF
TRBJ2-5 | 14 | TRBV5-1 | CASSSASGQETQYF
TRBJ2-5 | 16 | TRBV5-4 | CASSPVGGPEEETQYF
TRBJ2-1 | 14 | TRBV7-8 | CASSLAWGLNEQFF
TRBJ1-2 | 13 | TRBV30 | CAWRFRDGYGYTF
TRBJ1-1 | 15 | TRBV5-4 | CASSPRSGMNTEAFF
TRBJ2-1 | 14 | TRBV10-3 | CAISMDRGYNEQFF
TRBJ2-7 | 14 | TRBV18 | CASSPGTGRDEQYF
TRBJ2-1 | 13 | TRBV9 | CASSPGASNEQFF
TRBJ2-3 | 13 | TRBV3-1/TRBV3-2 | CASSLRRGDTQYF
TRBJ1-2 | 16 | TRBV10-3 | CAISQAPTVANYGYTF
TRBJ2-3 | 14 | TRBV25-1 | CASGLAGGTDTQYF
TRBJ2-7 | 15 | TRBV3-1/TRBV3-2 | CASSLGTSGGYEQYF
TRBJ2-3 | 15 | TRBV7-6 | CASSNLGGVADTQYF
TRBJ2-3 | 17 | TRBV19 | CASSPRTSGMVGDTQYF
TRBJ1-1 | 13 | TRBV7-8 | CASSQGHLDRAFF
TRBJ1-2 | 14 | TRBV14 | CASSQDSKAYGYTF
TRBJ2-1 | 18 | TRBV15 | CATSRDTSGLSSYNEQFF
TRBJ1-5 | 15 | TRBV19 | CASSIARQGAQPQHF
TRBJ1-1 | 14 | TRBV6-5 | CASSFGEGFTEAFF
TRBJ2-2 | 16 | TRBV3-1/TRBV3-2 | CASSPPAGVKAGELFF
TRBJ2-7 | 15 | TRBV19 | CASSIDHGGAYEQYF
TRBJ1-5 | 14 | TRBV27 | CATQGHGDNQPQHF
TRBJ1-1 | 12 | TRBV5-4 | CASSFAKTEAFF
TRBJ2-1 | 12 | TRBV2 | CASLLQGNEQFF
TRBJ1-2 | 15 | TRBV5-1 | CASTPRGGDHYGYTF